This T cell receptor beta chain was identified during a study of blood T cell repertoires in COVID-19. In the study overall: Both acute and convalescent COVID-19 samples were obtained from the United States, Italy and Spain. PBMCs, B-cell-depleted T cells, or T cells provided the cDNA or gDNA that made up the material.

This CDR3 has 16 amino acids. V was clipped by 7 bases and J by 3 bases, with 21 bases between them. Germline V gene sequence: CDR1 MDHEN, CDR2 SYDVKM. In the original workflow: Researchers report that nucleated cell counts were estimated from reference gene primer amplification. Data came from immunoSEQ multiplex PCR; TCRdb stores just in-frame clones and leaves some out. V and J calls and clone size are given by that table; D and trimming were obtained from the DNA. The table lists about 160,000 clones, approximately 84% of them singletons. The receptor's source is a woman older than 75 with acute or convalescent COVID-19. The gene calls are TRBV28 and TRBJ1-1; the D gene is possibly TRBD1 (6 bases). What was sequenced was peripheral blood. This chain's CDR3 is CASTPGGGGRDTEAFF. CDR3 nucleotides: TGTGCCAGCACCCCTGGAGGGGGGGGGCGCGACACTGAAGCTTTCTTT.